This T cell receptor (beta chain) was retrieved from a study of CD8 T cells in ankylosing spondylitis. General study points: Fewer than 10 highly homologous variants made up a TCR beta motif that seemed to typify ankylosing spondylitis blood. Reactive arthritis synovial fluid and blood previously showed some of these motif variants.

TCRdb reprocessed the 5' RACE reads via MiXCR and lists one record per CDR3 protein. The data show about 90,000 distinct CDR3 sequences, with around 8.5% seen just once and approximately 29% held by the top ten. Comments on this clonotype: The antigen is not known.

The CDR3 runs 16 residues. The V end was cut by 4 bases, the J end by 5 bases, with 20 bases between. The V gene's germline CDR1 is SGHDN and CDR2 FVKESK. This chain joins TRBV14 and TRBJ2-5, with a possible D match to TRBD2 (6 bases). The source is a male donor with ankylosing spondylitis. The sequenced sample was blood, either unsorted or a sorted T cell fraction (not recorded which). CDR3 sequence (DNA): TGTGCCAGCAGCCTTGGGACTGCCAGAGGACGGGAGACCCAGTACTTC. This gives the protein CASSLGTARGRETQYF.